The 11 T cell receptor beta chains listed next were all sequenced from one sample in a study of cytomegalovirus exposure and HLA in healthy donors. Vbeta (60) and Jbeta (13) primers were used in the PCR. Data came from immunoSEQ multiplex PCR; TCRdb stores just in-frame clones and leaves some out. The sample carries 110,000 or so clones, roughly 13% recorded once. Sequences were obtained from PBMCs. These receptors were taken from a man in his forties in good health and CMV-seropositive.

V gene TRBV18 combines with J gene TRBJ2-3; D is unresolved. The germline V and J ends were trimmed by 3 bases and 4 bases, with 2 bases remaining between them. The germline CDR1 and CDR2 sequences are KGHSH and LQKENI. This CDR3 spans 11 amino acids. CDR3 residues: CASSPSDTQYF. The CDR3 nucleotides are TGTGCCAGCTCACCCTCAGATACGCAGTATTTT.

The V call is TRBV6-1, the J call TRBJ1-1, with 9 bases identical to TRBD1. The V gene's germline CDR1 is MNHNS and CDR2 SASEGT. The CDR3 consists of 13 residues. After removal of 6 bases from V and 10 bases from J, the junction contained 9 bases not matched to a gene. CDR3 DNA: TGTGCCAGCAGCCCCGGGACAGGGATCTTAGCTTTCTTT. Its translation is CASSPGTGILAFF.

The chain combines TRBV19 with TRBJ2-1; tentative D call: TRBD2 (5 bases). Trimming took off 3 bases at V and 7 bases at J, with 13 bases between the two ends. Germline loops: CDR1 LNHDA, CDR2 SQIVND (reference sequence). This CDR3 contains 14 residues. CDR3 nucleotides: TGTGCCAGTAGTATGCGGGTTGAGGTGAATGAGCAGTTCTTC. It translates to CASSMRVEVNEQFF.

This chain links TRBV23-1 with TRBJ2-7, with 8 bases matching TRBD1. TRBV23-1 is an ORF; its function is uncertain. With V trimmed by 2 bases and J by 3 bases, 6 bases remained unmatched. This CDR3 has 15 residues. CDR3 amino acids: CASSQPTGEDYEQYF. CDR3 DNA sequence: TGCGCCAGCAGTCAACCGACAGGGGAAGACTACGAGCAGTACTTC.

The chain combines TRBV27 with TRBJ2-5; D might be TRBD1 (6 bases). Trimming took 5 bases from V and 3 from J, leaving 13 bases between them. CDR1 is MNHEY, CDR2 SMNVEV, per germline (reference sequence). This CDR3 has 14 residues. In nucleotides, the CDR3 is TGTGCCAGCAGTGAAACAGGGATGGAAGAGACCCAGTACTTC. Its protein product is CASSETGMEETQYF.

This sequence joins TRBV15 and TRBJ2-3; 11 positions agree with TRBD2. This CDR3 spans 17 amino acids. The trim removed 0 bases at V and 3 bases at J, leaving 5 bases unmatched. The V gene's germline CDR1 is LNHNV and CDR2 YYDKDF (reference sequence). Here the CDR3 reads CATSRDRSGRVTDTQYF. The CDR3 nucleotides are TGTGCCACCAGCAGAGATCGTAGCGGGAGGGTAACAGATACGCAGTATTTT.

The chain joins TRBV27 to TRBJ2-3, with TRBD2 matching over 8 bases. The CDR3 is made up of 14 amino acids. Germline V gene sequence: CDR1 MNHEY, CDR2 SMNVEV (reference sequence). The trim removed 10 bases at V and 4 bases at J, leaving 10 bases unmatched. The DNA for the CDR3 is TGTGCCACCCAAGGTGCGGGGGGCGCAGATACGCAGTATTTT. Translating it yields CATQGAGGADTQYF.

This chain connects TRBV11-2 to TRBJ1-1, with a possible D match to TRBD1 (5 bases). Between the trimmed V and J ends, which lost 1 base and 1 base, there was a span of 10 bases. CDR1 SGHAT and CDR2 FQNNGV come from the germline V gene. The CDR3 extends over 15 amino acids. The CDR3 protein is CASSLAGRENTEAFF. The CDR3 DNA follows: TGTGCCAGCAGCTTAGCGGGCAGGGAGAACACTGAAGCTTTCTTT.

The sample holds a few counts of this clone. The V and J genes are TRBV27 and TRBJ1-1, with 8 nucleotides matching TRBD1. The V and J ends lost 8 bases and 11 bases, in that order; junction bases with no gene match: 10. Germline loops: CDR1 MNHEY, CDR2 SMNVEV (reference sequence). The CDR3 is made up of 12 amino acids. As DNA, the CDR3 is TGTGCCAGCCGCGGGACAGGTGGTCACGCTTTCTTT. This codes for CASRGTGGHAFF.

The rearrangement uses TRBV28 and TRBJ2-7, with 13 bases fitting TRBD2. The V and J ends lost 3 bases and 4 bases, in that order; junction bases with no gene match: 6. The length of the CDR3 is 16 residues. The germline V gene encodes CDR1 MDHEN and CDR2 SYDVKM. Here the CDR3 reads CASSFLGTSGIYEQYF. CDR3 coding DNA: TGTGCCAGCAGTTTCCTCGGGACTAGCGGGATTTACGAGCAGTACTTC. Filled out from reference TRBV28 and TRBJ2-7, the complete variable domain reads DVKVTQSSRYLVKRTGEKVFLECVQDMDHENMFWYRQDPGLGLRLIYFSYDVKMKEKGDIPEGYSVSREKKERFSLILESASTNQTSMYLCASSFLGTSGIYEQYFGPGTRLTVT.

The chain carries TRBV4-1 and TRBJ1-4; no firm D call. This CDR3 region has 15 residues. V was clipped by 3 bases and J by 0 bases, with 8 bases between them. CDR1 is MGHRA, CDR2 YSYEKL, per germline. The DNA for the CDR3 is TGCGCCAGCAGCCACCTCAGTGCAACTAATGAAAAACTGTTTTTT. Translation gives CASSHLSATNEKLFF.